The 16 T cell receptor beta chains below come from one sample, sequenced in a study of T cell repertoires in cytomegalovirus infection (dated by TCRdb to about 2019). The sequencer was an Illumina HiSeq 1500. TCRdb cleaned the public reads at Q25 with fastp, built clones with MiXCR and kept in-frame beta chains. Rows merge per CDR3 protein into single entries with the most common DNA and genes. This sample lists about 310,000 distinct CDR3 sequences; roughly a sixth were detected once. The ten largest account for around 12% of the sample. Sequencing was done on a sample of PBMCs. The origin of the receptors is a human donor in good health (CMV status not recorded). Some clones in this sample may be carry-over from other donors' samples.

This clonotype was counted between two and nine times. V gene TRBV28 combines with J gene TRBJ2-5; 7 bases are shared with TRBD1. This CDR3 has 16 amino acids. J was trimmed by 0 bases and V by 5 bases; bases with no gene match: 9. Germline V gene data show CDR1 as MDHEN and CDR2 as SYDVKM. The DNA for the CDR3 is TGTGCCAGCAGTACAGCCGGGACAGCGGACCAAGAGACCCAGTACTTC. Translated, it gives CASSTAGTADQETQYF.

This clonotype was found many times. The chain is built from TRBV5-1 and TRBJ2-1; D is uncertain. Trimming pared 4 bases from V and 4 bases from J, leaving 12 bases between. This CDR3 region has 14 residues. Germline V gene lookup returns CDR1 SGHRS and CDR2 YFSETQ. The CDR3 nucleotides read TGCGCCAGCAGCGTCTCCACCCTTTACAATGAGCAGTTCTTC. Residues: CASSVSTLYNEQFF.

CDR3 nucleotide sequence: TGCGCCTCTAAGGATGGTTCTGGGGCCAACGTCCTGACTTTC. It encodes CASKDGSGANVLTF. This chain links TRBV4-3 with TRBJ2-6; D is ambiguous. Per the germline V gene, CDR1 is LGHNA and CDR2 is YSLEER. The CDR3 totals 14 residues. With 11 bases removed from V and 1 base from J, the gap between germline ends came to 12 bases.

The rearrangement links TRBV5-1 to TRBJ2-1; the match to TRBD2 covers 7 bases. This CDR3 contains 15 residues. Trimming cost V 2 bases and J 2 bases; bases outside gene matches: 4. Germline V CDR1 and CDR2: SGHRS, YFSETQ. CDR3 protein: CASSLAGPAYNEQFF. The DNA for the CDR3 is TGCGCCAGCAGCTTAGCGGGGCCCGCCTACAATGAGCAGTTCTTC.

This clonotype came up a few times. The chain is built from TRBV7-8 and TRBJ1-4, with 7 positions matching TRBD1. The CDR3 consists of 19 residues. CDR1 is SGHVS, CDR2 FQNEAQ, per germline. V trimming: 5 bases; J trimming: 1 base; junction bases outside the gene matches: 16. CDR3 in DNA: TGTGCCAGCAGCCGACGGGACAGATCTGATCTGGGAACTAATGAAAAACTGTTTTTT. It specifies CASSRRDRSDLGTNEKLFF. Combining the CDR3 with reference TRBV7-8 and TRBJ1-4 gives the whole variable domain GAGVSQSPRYKVAKRGQDVALRCDPISGHVSLFWYQQALGQGPEFLTYFQNEAQLDKSGLPSDRFFAERPEGSVSTLKIQRTQQEDSAVYLCASSRRDRSDLGTNEKLFFGSGTQLSVL.

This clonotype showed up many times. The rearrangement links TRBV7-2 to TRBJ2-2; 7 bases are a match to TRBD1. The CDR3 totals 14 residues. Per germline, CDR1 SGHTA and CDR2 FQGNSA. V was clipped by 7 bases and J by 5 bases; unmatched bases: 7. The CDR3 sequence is CASTRQGETGELFF. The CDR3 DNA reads TGTGCCAGCACCCGACAGGGAGAAACCGGGGAGCTGTTTTTT.

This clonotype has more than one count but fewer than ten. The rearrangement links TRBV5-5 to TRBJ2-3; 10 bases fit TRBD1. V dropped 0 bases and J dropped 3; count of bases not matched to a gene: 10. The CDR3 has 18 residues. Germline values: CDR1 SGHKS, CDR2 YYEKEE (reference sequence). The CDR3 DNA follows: TGTGCCAGCAGCTTGGATGGGACAGGGGAGTTTGGGACAGATACGCAGTATTTT. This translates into CASSLDGTGEFGTDTQYF.

The CDR3 DNA follows: TGTGCCAGCAGCTCGGTAGGGGGTACCATATATTTT. Protein: CASSSVGGTIYF. The V call is TRBV7-2, the J call TRBJ1-3, with D maybe TRBD1 (6 bases). Trimming left V 4 bases short and J 10 bases short, with 11 bases between. The CDR3 contains 12 residues. Looked up from germline, CDR1 is SGHTA and CDR2 is FQGNSA.

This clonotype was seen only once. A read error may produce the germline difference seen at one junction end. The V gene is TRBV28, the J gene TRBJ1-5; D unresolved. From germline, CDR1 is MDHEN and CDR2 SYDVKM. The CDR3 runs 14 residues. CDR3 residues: CANSPPLRTQPQHF. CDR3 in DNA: TGTGCCAACAGTCCCCCCTTAAGGACCCAGCCCCAGCATTTT.

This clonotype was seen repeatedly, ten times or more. This chain's CDR3 is CASSASGTGGYEQYF. The CDR3, as DNA: TGTGCCAGCAGCGCTTCCGGGACAGGGGGCTACGAGCAGTACTTC. This chain links TRBV7-3 with TRBJ2-7; 11 nucleotides agree with TRBD1. V was pared by 5 bases and J by 3 bases, with 6 bases of the junction left unmatched. CDR3 length: 15 amino acids. From germline, CDR1 is SGHTA and CDR2 FQGTGA.

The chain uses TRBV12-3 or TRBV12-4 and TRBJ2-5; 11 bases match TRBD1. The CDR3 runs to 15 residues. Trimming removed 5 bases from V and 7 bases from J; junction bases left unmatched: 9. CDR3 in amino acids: CASSNPDRGRGTQYF. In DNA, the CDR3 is TGTGCCAGCAGTAACCCGGACAGGGGGCGCGGGACCCAGTACTTC.

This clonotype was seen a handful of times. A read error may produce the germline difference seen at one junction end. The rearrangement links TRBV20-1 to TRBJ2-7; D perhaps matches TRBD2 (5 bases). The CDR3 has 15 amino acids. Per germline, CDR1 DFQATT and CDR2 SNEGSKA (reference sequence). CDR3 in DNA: TGCAGTGCTATAGAGCCTAGCAGATTCTCCCACGAGCAGTACTTC. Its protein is CSAIEPSRFSHEQYF.

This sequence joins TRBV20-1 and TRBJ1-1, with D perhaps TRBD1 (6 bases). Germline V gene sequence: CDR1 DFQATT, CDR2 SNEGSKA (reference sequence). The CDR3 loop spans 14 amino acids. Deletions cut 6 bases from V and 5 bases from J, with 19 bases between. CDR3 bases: TGCAGTGCCACCGCGGCAGGGGTGGATACTGAAGCTTTCTTT. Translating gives CSATAAGVDTEAFF.

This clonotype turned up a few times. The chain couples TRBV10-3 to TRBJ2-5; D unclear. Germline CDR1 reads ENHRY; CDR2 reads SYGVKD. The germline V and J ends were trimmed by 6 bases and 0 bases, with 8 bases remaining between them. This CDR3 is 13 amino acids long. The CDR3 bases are TGTGCCATCAGGAATCAGTACCAAGAGACCCAGTACTTC. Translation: CAIRNQYQETQYF.

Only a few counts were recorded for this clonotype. The CDR3 DNA reads as TGCGCCAGCAGGTCCCAGGCAACTAATGAAAAACTGTTTTTT. As protein: CASRSQATNEKLFF. The chain has TRBV5-1 and TRBJ1-4; D gene uncertain. This CDR3 spans 14 amino acids. V was cut by 5 bases and J by 0 bases, with 8 bases left in between. Germline CDR1 is SGHRS and CDR2 is YFSETQ.

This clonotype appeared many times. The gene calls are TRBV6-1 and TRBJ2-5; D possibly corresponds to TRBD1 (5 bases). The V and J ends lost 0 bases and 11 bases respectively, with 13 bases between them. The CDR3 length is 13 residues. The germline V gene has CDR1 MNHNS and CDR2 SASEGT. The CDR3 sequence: CASSEARQGKQYF. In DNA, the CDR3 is TGTGCCAGCAGTGAAGCAAGGCAGGGCAAGCAGTACTTC.